The TCR beta chain under discussion was sequenced for a study of identical twins. Points on this clonotype: Its antigen is unknown.

MiXCR, applied by TCRdb to the 5' RACE reads, yields one record per CDR3 protein. The sample lists about 500,000 distinct CDR3 sequences; more than 13% were seen once. Notes on the study in general: Insertions were fewer in abundant cord blood beta clonotypes, whereas memory repertoires showed none of this pattern. When twins shared out-of-frame alpha sequences, those sequences had excess low generation probability. Models underestimated out-of-frame TCR alpha sharing in monozygotic twins.

Every one of the donors was a healthy Caucasian. The CDR3 has 16 amino acids. Per germline, CDR1 SEHNR and CDR2 FQNEAQ (reference sequence). The V gene end was trimmed by 6 bases and the J gene end by 6 bases; junction bases not matched to a gene: 9. These data also formed part of another study, on yellow fever vaccine responses in identical twins.

The sequence came from a woman younger than 30 in good health. The chain has TRBV7-9 and TRBJ2-2, with 11 bases identical to TRBD2. The sample taken for sequencing was CD4+ T cells sorted from blood. Here the CDR3 reads CASSFGLAGTAGELFF. DNA of the CDR3: TGTGCCAGCAGTTTCGGACTAGCGGGTACGGCCGGGGAGCTGTTTTTT. Looking up the rest from reference TRBV7-9 and TRBJ2-2 gives the full variable domain: DTGVSQNPRHKITKRGQNVTFRCDPISEHNRLYWYRQTLGQGPEFLTYFQNEAQLEKSRLLSDRFSAERPKGSFSTLEIQRTEQGDSAMYLCASSFGLAGTAGELFFGEGSRLTVL.